The 31 T cell receptor beta chains presented below share a single source sample, sequenced in a study of T cell responses to AZD1222 COVID-19 vaccine. Produced via immunoSEQ multiplex PCR; TCRdb's table is partial and in-frame only. The table lists 150,000 to 200,000 clones, around 90% of them singletons. The sample in question was peripheral blood, obtained 28 days after the second AZD1222 dose. The origin of the receptors is an adult who received the AZD1222 COVID-19 vaccine.

This chain uses TRBV6-5 with TRBJ1-6, with D unresolved. Germline lookup yields CDR1 MNHEY and CDR2 SVGAGI. Trimming took 5 bases from V and 9 from J, leaving 8 bases between them. The CDR3 totals 12 residues. CDR3 protein: CASSNPTSPLHF. In DNA form, the CDR3 reads TGTGCCAGCAGTAACCCCACTTCACCCCTCCACTTT.

The rearrangement joins TRBV10-3 to TRBJ2-7, with 8 positions matching TRBD2. The CDR3 consists of 16 residues. Germline loops: CDR1 ENHRY, CDR2 SYGVKD. Trimming took 6 bases from V and 0 from J; bases not matched to a gene: 10. The CDR3 region has the DNA TGTGCCATCAGGGAGAGTAGCGGGGACGGCTCCTACGAGCAGTACTTC. It specifies CAIRESSGDGSYEQYF.

The rearrangement joins TRBV19 to TRBJ2-1; D remains ambiguous. Trimming shortened V by 0 bases and J by 9 bases, and 12 bases separated the two germline ends. From germline, CDR1 is LNHDA and CDR2 SQIVND (reference sequence). The CDR3 sequence is 14 residues long. CDR3: CASSIDTSTGEQFF. As DNA, the CDR3 is TGTGCCAGTAGTATAGATACCAGCACGGGTGAGCAGTTCTTC.

J is TRBJ2-7 and V is TRBV7-3; D tentatively fits TRBD1 or TRBD2 (6 bases each). Germline CDR1 SGHTA, CDR2 FQGTGA. The CDR3 is 13 amino acids. Trimming shortened V by 5 bases and J by 5 bases, and 13 bases separated the two germline ends. The CDR3 sequence is CASSAWGAHEQYF. The DNA of the CDR3 is TGTGCCAGCAGCGCATGGGGGGCCCACGAGCAGTACTTC.

V usage is TRBV20-1 and J usage is TRBJ1-2; tentatively, D is TRBD1 (5 bases). Germline V gene data show CDR1 as DFQATT and CDR2 as SNEGSKA (reference sequence). The V gene lost 3 bases and the J gene lost 8 bases, with 10 bases spanning the gap. CDR3 length: 11 amino acids. The CDR3: CSARGGGGYTF. Here the CDR3 DNA reads TGCAGTGCTAGGGGGGGAGGCGGCTACACCTTC.

The chain employs TRBV20-1 and TRBJ1-1; D may be TRBD1 (6 bases). The ends were cut back, 3 bases at V and 2 bases at J, with 10 bases in the middle. Germline lookup yields CDR1 DFQATT and CDR2 SNEGSKA (reference sequence). The CDR3 has 13 amino acids. The CDR3 DNA sequence: TGCAGTGCTAGTCGGACAGCTAACACTGAAGCTTTCTTT. Amino acid sequence: CSASRTANTEAFF.

This rearrangement joins TRBV6-5 to TRBJ1-6, with 9 bases identical to TRBD1. V dropped 7 bases and J dropped 7; count of bases not matched to a gene: 8. The germline CDR1 and CDR2 sequences are MNHEY and SVGAGI. CDR3 length: 15 amino acids. The CDR3 region has the DNA TGTGCCAGCATTCGGGGGACAGGGTACAATTCACCCCTCCACTTT. Residues: CASIRGTGYNSPLHF.

The J gene is TRBJ2-3, the V gene TRBV2, with 9 bases matching TRBD2. Trimming cost V 2 bases and J 1 base; bases outside gene matches: 7. CDR3 size: 17 residues. Germline CDR1 and CDR2: SNHLY and FYNNEI. The CDR3 region is CASSEPSGKGGTDTQYF. In DNA, the CDR3 is TGTGCCAGCAGTGAACCTAGCGGGAAGGGGGGCACAGATACGCAGTATTTT.

This rearrangement joins TRBV21-1 to TRBJ1-5. TRBV21-1 constitutes a pseudogene. The CDR3 is 19 residues long. CDR3 in DNA: TGTGCCAGCAGCAAATTGGGGCTAGTCGGGGTATTGGGCAATCAGCCCCAGCATTTT. The encoded protein is CASSKLGLVGVLGNQPQHF.

The sample holds one count of this clone. The rearrangement links TRBV10-1 to TRBJ1-6; 9 bases agree with TRBD1. CDR1 and CDR2 (germline): WNHNN, SYGVQD (reference sequence). The CDR3 runs 14 residues. Trimming removed 5 bases from V and 7 bases from J; junction bases left unmatched: 3. The CDR3 DNA reads as TGCGCCAGCAGTCGGACAGGGGACAATTCACCCCTCCACTTT. Translated: CASSRTGDNSPLHF.

This clone was detected ten times or more. V usage is TRBV3-1 (or the pseudogene TRBV3-2) and J usage is TRBJ2-5, with unresolved D. Deletions cut 0 bases from V and 2 bases from J, with 4 bases between. Germline V gene sequence: CDR1 LGHDT, CDR2 YNNKEL (reference sequence). The CDR3 has 13 residues. As DNA, the CDR3 is TGTGCCAGCAGCCAAGATGCTCAAGAGACCCAGTACTTC. Translating it yields CASSQDAQETQYF.

This clone was found once. This sequence joins TRBV6-6 and TRBJ2-5; possibly TRBD2 for D (5 bases). The CDR3 sequence is 16 residues long. CDR1 is MNHNY and CDR2 is SVGAGI in the germline V gene (reference sequence). Trimming stripped 6 bases from V and 4 bases from J, with 21 bases between. The DNA for the CDR3 is TGTGCCAGCAGAGTTACCCCCCCGGGGTTGTCAGAGACCCAGTACTTC. Its translation: CASRVTPPGLSETQYF.

This chain joins TRBV28 and TRBJ1-4; D perhaps matches TRBD1 (5 bases). This CDR3 contains 17 residues. Trimming cost V 0 bases and J 5 bases, with 16 bases left between them. Germline values: CDR1 MDHEN, CDR2 SYDVKM. The CDR3 bases are TGTGCCAGCAGTTTATGGGACACCACGAAATACAATGAAAAACTGTTTTTT. Its protein is CASSLWDTTKYNEKLFF.

The rearrangement joins TRBV28 to TRBJ2-3; D is ambiguous. Germline loops: CDR1 MDHEN, CDR2 SYDVKM. V was trimmed by 5 bases and J by 3 bases, leaving 15 bases between them. This CDR3 is built from 15 residues. The CDR3 DNA follows: TGTGCCAGCAGTGGGTTCGAGGTACGGACAGATACGCAGTATTTT. It yields the protein CASSGFEVRTDTQYF. The complete variable domain, with remaining parts taken from reference TRBV28 and TRBJ2-3, reads DVKVTQSSRYLVKRTGEKVFLECVQDMDHENMFWYRQDPGLGLRLIYFSYDVKMKEKGDIPEGYSVSREKKERFSLILESASTNQTSMYLCASSGFEVRTDTQYFGPGTRLTVL.

The rearrangement joins TRBV15 to TRBJ2-1; 9 nucleotides agree with TRBD2. V trimming: 1 base; J trimming: 4 bases; junction bases outside the gene matches: 11. Germline V CDR1 and CDR2: LNHNV, YYDKDF (reference sequence). There are 18 residues in the CDR3. The CDR3 DNA follows: TGTGCCACCAGCAGAGTAACCCTTTCCGCGGGAGGGTACAATGAGCAGTTCTTC. Encoded protein: CATSRVTLSAGGYNEQFF.

This clone turned up a few times. The chain links TRBV14 to TRBJ2-7, with TRBD2 matching 7 bases. Trimming removed 4 bases from V and 3 bases from J; junction bases left unmatched: 6. The CDR3 has 14 residues. The germline CDR1 and CDR2 sequences are SGHDN and FVKESK. The CDR3 DNA reads as TGTGCCAGCAGCCGTTGGGGGAGGGTCTACGAGCAGTACTTC. This sequence encodes CASSRWGRVYEQYF.

This chain joins TRBV6-6 and TRBJ2-3; TRBD1 matches at 9 bases. The CDR3 extends over 15 amino acids. Germline values: CDR1 MNHNY, CDR2 SVGAGI (reference sequence). V was clipped by 6 bases and J by 4 bases; unmatched bases: 8. The CDR3: CASSLGGQGADTQYF. For the CDR3, the DNA is TGTGCCAGCAGCCTCGGGGGACAGGGAGCAGATACGCAGTATTTT.

V is TRBV6-5 and J is TRBJ1-1; 9 bases align to TRBD1. CDR1 MNHEY and CDR2 SVGAGI come from the germline V gene. CDR3 length: 16 amino acids. Trimming took 1 base from V and 0 from J; bases not matched to a gene: 3. CDR3 residues: CASSYLTGGLNTEAFF. The CDR3, as DNA: TGTGCCAGCAGTTACTTGACAGGGGGTTTGAACACTGAAGCTTTCTTT.

The genes are TRBV4-1 and TRBJ1-4; D possibly corresponds to TRBD1 (6 bases). V was cut by 0 bases and J by 7 bases, with 15 bases left in between. Germline V gene sequence: CDR1 MGHRA, CDR2 YSYEKL. The length of the CDR3 is 16 residues. The CDR3 here is CASSQDFVGGVEKLFF. The CDR3 DNA is TGCGCCAGCAGCCAAGATTTTGTCGGGGGCGTTGAAAAACTGTTTTTT.

The chain has TRBV27 and TRBJ2-1, with 12 bases fitting TRBD2. With 8 bases clipped from V and 3 bases from J, the junction kept 5 bases outside the gene matches. Germline CDR1 reads MNHEY; CDR2 reads SMNVEV (reference sequence). This CDR3 has 15 residues. This CDR3 is CASRGLAGGYNEQFF. CDR3 sequence (DNA): TGTGCCAGCCGGGGACTAGCGGGTGGCTACAATGAGCAGTTCTTC.

This clone was recorded once. V is TRBV7-3 and J is TRBJ2-3; 7 bases fit TRBD1. This CDR3 has 13 residues. The V gene's germline CDR1 is SGHTA and CDR2 FQGTGA. V dropped 8 bases and J dropped 0; count of bases not matched to a gene: 2. In DNA form, the CDR3 reads TGTGCCAGCTCGGACAGGAGCACAGATACGCAGTATTTT. It codes for CASSDRSTDTQYF. Looking up the rest from reference TRBV7-3 and TRBJ2-3 gives the full variable domain: GAGVSQTPSNKVTEKGKYVELRCDPISGHTALYWYRQSLGQGPEFLIYFQGTGAADDSGLPNDRFFAVRPEGSVSTLKIQRTERGDSAVYLCASSDRSTDTQYFGPGTRLTVL.

The CDR3 sequence: CASSLSGPQETQYF. For the CDR3, the DNA is TGTGCCAGCAGCTTAAGTGGGCCACAAGAGACCCAGTACTTC. The rearrangement uses TRBV7-3 and TRBJ2-5; D call uncertain. Trimming pared 1 base from V and 2 bases from J, leaving 8 bases between. The CDR3 spans 14 residues. CDR1 and CDR2 (germline): SGHTA, FQGTGA. The full variable domain, completed using reference TRBV7-3 and TRBJ2-5, is GAGVSQTPSNKVTEKGKYVELRCDPISGHTALYWYRQSLGQGPEFLIYFQGTGAADDSGLPNDRFFAVRPEGSVSTLKIQRTERGDSAVYLCASSLSGPQETQYFGPGTRLLVL.

V is TRBV5-1 and J is TRBJ2-7; D is perhaps TRBD1 (5 bases). Trimming cost V 0 bases and J 6 bases, with 10 bases left between them. The CDR3 totals 13 residues. Germline CDR1 and CDR2: SGHRS and YFSETQ. As DNA, the CDR3 is TGCGCCAGCAGCTTGGGGCAGGGAACCGAGCAGTACTTC. Protein sequence: CASSLGQGTEQYF. Supplemented by reference TRBV5-1 and TRBJ2-7, the full variable domain reads KAGVTQTPRYLIKTRGQQVTLSCSPISGHRSVSWYQQTPGQGLQFLFEYFSETQRNKGNFPGRFSGRQFSNSRSEMNVSTLELGDSALYLCASSLGQGTEQYFGPGTRLTVT.

The chain uses TRBV19 and TRBJ2-5; D is possibly TRBD1 (5 bases). The CDR3 covers 12 residues. V lost 5 bases and J 1 base, leaving 5 bases between the germline ends. Germline V lookup: CDR1 LNHDA, CDR2 SQIVND (reference sequence). CDR3 sequence: CASSDSQETQYF. As DNA, the CDR3 is TGTGCCAGTAGTGACAGCCAAGAGACCCAGTACTTC.

The sample holds one count of this clone. The chain joins TRBV5-5 to TRBJ1-5, with D hard to call. There are 15 residues in the CDR3. Germline CDR1 reads SGHKS; CDR2 reads YYEKEE (reference sequence). Trimming pared 1 base from V and 2 bases from J, leaving 10 bases between. The CDR3 bases are TGTGCCAGCAGCTTGTGGTCGCAGCGCAATCAGCCCCAGCATTTT. Its translation is CASSLWSQRNQPQHF.

This chain links TRBV7-3 with TRBJ2-1; D gene unclear. The CDR3 consists of 15 residues. Looked up from germline, CDR1 is SGHTA and CDR2 is FQGTGA. V lost 3 bases to trimming and J lost 0 bases, with 9 bases between them. For the CDR3, the DNA is TGTGCCAGCAGCTTTGGGCCCTCCTCCTACAATGAGCAGTTCTTC. Translation: CASSFGPSSYNEQFF.

This chain links TRBV5-1 with TRBJ2-5; 11 bases match TRBD1. CDR1 and CDR2 (germline): SGHRS, YFSETQ. J gave up 5 bases and V 4 bases, and 7 bases lay outside the gene matches. The CDR3 is 15 amino acids. Here the CDR3 DNA reads TGCGCCAGCAGCCGAGGACAGGGGGCGGGCGAGACCCAGTACTTC. Translated: CASSRGQGAGETQYF.

The rearrangement links TRBV28 to TRBJ2-7; no firm D call. Trimming took off 2 bases at V and 4 bases at J, with 12 bases between the two ends. Germline V gene lookup returns CDR1 MDHEN and CDR2 SYDVKM. CDR3 size: 14 residues. As DNA, the CDR3 is TGTGCCAGCAGTTTAGCCAGTCTAAAATACGAGCAGTACTTC. The encoded protein is CASSLASLKYEQYF.

This rearrangement joins TRBV7-8 to TRBJ1-1; D possibly corresponds to TRBD1 (6 bases). V gave up 3 bases and J gave up 1 base, with 9 bases separating them. The CDR3 covers 14 residues. CDR1 and CDR2 (germline): SGHVS, FQNEAQ. The CDR3, as DNA: TGTGCCAGCAGCTTGGACAGCACGAACACTGAAGCTTTCTTT. It codes for CASSLDSTNTEAFF.

V gene TRBV2 combines with J gene TRBJ2-7; D perhaps matches TRBD1 (6 bases). Trimming pared 3 bases from V and 8 bases from J, leaving 14 bases between. Germline V gene data show CDR1 as SNHLY and CDR2 as FYNNEI. This CDR3 contains 13 residues. DNA for the CDR3: TGTGCCAGCAGTGAGGACAGACAACGACAGCAGTACTTC. Amino acids: CASSEDRQRQQYF.

The chain carries TRBV9 and TRBJ2-1; 10 bases map to TRBD2. Germline V lookup: CDR1 SGDLS, CDR2 YYNGEE. CDR3 size: 15 residues. V lost 6 bases, J lost 8 bases, and 11 bases stayed unmatched. CDR3 region: CASTPSGRNDHEQFF. The DNA for the CDR3 is TGTGCCAGCACCCCTAGCGGGAGAAATGACCATGAGCAGTTCTTC.